Presented here are 10 T cell receptor beta chains from one specimen sequenced in a study of spatial heterogeneity in lung cancer (dated by TCRdb to about 2019). This sample's time point label indicates: blood at routine non-recurrence follow-up after resection. The library was made by 5' RACE. Data came from a NextSeq 500. In-frame beta chains were kept once TCRdb had trimmed the public reads at Q25 with fastp and called clones with MiXCR. For every CDR3 protein sequence, its rows merge into one entry that carries the most common genes and DNA. In this sample the table shows fewer than 20,000 distinct CDR3 sequences, around 9.6% of which occur a single time. Of the sample, less than 25% falls within the top ten clones. Here the sequenced sample was PBMCs, taken at follow-up. These TCRs come from a male donor with early-stage non-small cell lung cancer.

This clonotype was detected ten times or more. The V call is TRBV20-1, the J call TRBJ1-1, with D possibly being TRBD1 (5 bases). In germline, CDR1 is DFQATT, CDR2 SNEGSKA (reference sequence). Between the trimmed V and J ends, which lost 1 base and 1 base, there was a span of 10 bases. The CDR3 loop spans 14 amino acids. As DNA, the CDR3 is TGCAGTGCTAGAGTAGGGGACTCGAACACTGAAGCTTTCTTT. This translates into CSARVGDSNTEAFF.

CDR3 sequence: CATLRGGAGDYGYTF. The CDR3 DNA is TGTGCCACCCTAAGGGGCGGAGCAGGGGACTATGGCTACACCTTC. V is TRBV6-2 or TRBV6-3 and J is TRBJ1-2, with D perhaps matching TRBD1 (6 bases). V was cut by 10 bases and J by 3 bases, with 21 bases left in between. Germline V gives CDR1 MNHEY, CDR2 SVGEGT. CDR3 length: 15 residues.

The chain recombines TRBV2 with TRBJ2-7, with 8 bases fitting TRBD2. CDR1 and CDR2 from the germline V gene are SNHLY and FYNNEI. This CDR3 has 15 amino acids. V lost 6 bases to trimming and J lost 0 bases; unmatched junction nucleotides: 7. CDR3 amino acids: CASRAGLAASYEQYF. Here the CDR3 DNA reads TGTGCCAGCAGGGCAGGACTAGCCGCCTCCTACGAGCAGTACTTC.

This clonotype is medium-sized. The V gene is TRBV20-1, the J gene TRBJ2-6; TRBD2 matches at 9 bases. Germline V CDR1 and CDR2: DFQATT, SNEGSKA (reference sequence). There are 16 residues in the CDR3. V was clipped by 3 bases and J by 1 base; unmatched bases: 4. CDR3 nucleotides: TGCAGTGCTAGTGCGGGAGGGCCGTCTGGGGCCAACGTCCTGACTTTC. Its translation is CSASAGGPSGANVLTF.

The chain uses TRBV29-1 and TRBJ2-1; D perhaps matches TRBD2 (6 bases). The V and J ends lost 3 bases and 9 bases respectively, with 15 bases between them. The CDR3 has 13 amino acids. Germline CDR1 SQVTM, CDR2 ANQGSEA. The CDR3 reads CSVDWLASGEQFF. The CDR3 DNA is TGCAGCGTTGATTGGCTAGCGAGCGGTGAGCAGTTCTTC.

This clonotype showed up just a few times. The rearrangement joins TRBV7-7 to TRBJ2-1; D might be TRBD2 (6 bases). V was shortened by 7 bases and J by 0 bases, with 16 bases between the two germline ends. Per the germline V gene, CDR1 is SSHAT and CDR2 is FNYEAQ (reference sequence). The CDR3 has 16 amino acids. The CDR3 loop is CASTPTSSSSYNEQFF. CDR3 coding DNA: TGTGCCAGCACCCCAACTAGCTCCAGCTCCTACAATGAGCAGTTCTTC. Drawing the rest from reference TRBV7-7 and TRBJ2-1, the complete variable domain is GAGVSQSPRYKVTKRGQDVTLRCDPISSHATLYWYQQALGQGPEFLTYFNYEAQPDKSGLPSDRFSAERPEGSISTLTIQRTEQRDSAMYRCASTPTSSSSYNEQFFGPGTRLTVL.

This clonotype was detected many times. V usage is TRBV5-1 and J usage is TRBJ2-3, with 10 bases fitting TRBD2. Germline V gene lookup returns CDR1 SGHRS and CDR2 YFSETQ. The CDR3 runs to 15 residues. The ends lost 3 bases at V and 5 bases at J; junction bases unmatched: 6. DNA for the CDR3: TGCGCCAGCAGCTCCCGGACTAGCGGAAGAGATACGCAGTATTTT. Residues: CASSSRTSGRDTQYF.

The V and J genes are TRBV7-2 and TRBJ1-1; no clear D gene. This CDR3 has 15 amino acids. From germline, CDR1 is SGHTA and CDR2 FQGNSA. Trimming pared 5 bases from V and 1 base from J, leaving 14 bases between. The CDR3 region has the DNA TGTGCCAGCAGCCGGTTTGCTGGCTCGAACACTGAAGCTTTCTTT. As protein: CASSRFAGSNTEAFF.

There are many counts of this clonotype. This sequence joins TRBV30 and TRBJ1-2, with D perhaps matching TRBD1 (5 bases). The CDR3 covers 12 residues. Trimming removed 5 bases at V and 3 bases at J, with 10 bases between. Germline V gene lookup returns CDR1 GTSNPN and CDR2 SVGIG (reference sequence). The CDR3 spells CAWGRGDYGYTF. CDR3 coding DNA: TGTGCCTGGGGAAGGGGAGACTATGGCTACACCTTC.

This clonotype was seen many times. The chain recombines TRBV2 with TRBJ2-7; maybe TRBD1 (5 bases). The CDR3 sequence is 13 residues long. The V and J ends lost 10 bases and 1 base respectively, with 14 bases between them. The V gene's germline CDR1 is SNHLY and CDR2 FYNNEI. The chain's CDR3 is CATQLDKSYEQYF. The CDR3 coding sequence is TGTGCCACCCAACTGGACAAGTCCTACGAGCAGTACTTC.